The clone carrying this T cell receptor beta chain was seen once. Its antigen is not known. Germline CDR1 is SEHNR and CDR2 is FQNEAQ (reference sequence). V was pared by 5 bases and J by 5 bases, with 12 bases between. The CDR3 consists of 13 residues. The source of the sample is a study of chemoradiotherapy in HPV16-positive cancers. Overall study findings and caveats: HPV-responsive T-cell expansion during chemoradiotherapy was linked to improved recurrence-free survival in HPV16-positive patients. Non-HPV-specific T cells did not expand in tumors during treatment, whereas candidate HPV-specific clones and E7-related motifs did. HPV-specific T cells were functionally defined from only a couple of HPV16-positive patients.

Assay: immunoSEQ multiplex PCR; the TCRdb copy retains only in-frame clones and omits some. This table holds several thousand clones, 75% to 85% found once. V gene TRBV7-9 combines with J gene TRBJ2-5; the D is unclear. The TCR comes from a human donor with HPV-associated anogenital cancer. The material was obtained from a patient who underwent chemoradiotherapy. CDR3 DNA sequence: TGTGCCAGCAGCCGGGCCTCCGGGGAGACCCAGTACTTC. This sequence encodes CASSRASGETQYF. The full variable domain, in which reference TRBV7-9 and TRBJ2-5 provide the parts outside the CDR3, is DTGVSQNPRHKITKRGQNVTFRCDPISEHNRLYWYRQTLGQGPEFLTYFQNEAQLEKSRLLSDRFSAERPKGSFSTLEIQRTEQGDSAMYLCASSRASGETQYFGPGTRLLVL.